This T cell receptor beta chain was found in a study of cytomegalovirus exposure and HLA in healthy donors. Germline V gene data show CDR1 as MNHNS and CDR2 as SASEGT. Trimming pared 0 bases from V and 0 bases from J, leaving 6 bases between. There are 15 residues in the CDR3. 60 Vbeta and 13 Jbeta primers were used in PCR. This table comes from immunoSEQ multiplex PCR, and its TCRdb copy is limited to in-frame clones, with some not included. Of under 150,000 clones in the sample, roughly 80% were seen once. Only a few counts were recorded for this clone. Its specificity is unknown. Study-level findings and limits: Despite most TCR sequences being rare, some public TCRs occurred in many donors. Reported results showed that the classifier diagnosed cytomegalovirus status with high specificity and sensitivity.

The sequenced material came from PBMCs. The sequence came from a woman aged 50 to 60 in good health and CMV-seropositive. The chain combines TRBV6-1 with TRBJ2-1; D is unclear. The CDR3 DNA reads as TGTGCCAGCAGTGAAGCGATTAGCTCCTACAATGAGCAGTTCTTC. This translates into CASSEAISSYNEQFF.